This TCR beta chain was sequenced for a study of blood T cell repertoires in COVID-19. As for the study in general: The analysed material was cDNA or gDNA that came from T cells, B-cell-depleted T cells, or PBMCs.

Trimming removed 0 bases at V and 7 bases at J, with 10 bases between. CDR3 length equals 15 residues. Germline lookup yields CDR1 SGHDN and CDR2 FVKESK. The repertoire was sequenced with immunoSEQ multiplex PCR; TCRdb's copy has only in-frame clones and lacks some. The sample has 35,000 to 50,000 clones, roughly 90% seen once; the top ten hold approximately 2.8%. Material: peripheral blood. The chain couples TRBV14 to TRBJ1-6; the D is unclear. This clonotype was obtained from a man aged 50 to 59 with active COVID-19. DNA for the CDR3: TGTGCCAGCAGCCAAGATACGGGGAGGAATTCACCCCTCCACTTT. It specifies CASSQDTGRNSPLHF. Filled out from reference TRBV14 and TRBJ1-6, the complete variable domain reads EAGVTQFPSHSVIEKGQTVTLRCDPISGHDNLYWYRRVMGKEIKFLLHFVKESKQDESGMPNNRFLAERTGGTYSTLKVQPAELEDSGVYFCASSQDTGRNSPLHFGNGTRLTVT.